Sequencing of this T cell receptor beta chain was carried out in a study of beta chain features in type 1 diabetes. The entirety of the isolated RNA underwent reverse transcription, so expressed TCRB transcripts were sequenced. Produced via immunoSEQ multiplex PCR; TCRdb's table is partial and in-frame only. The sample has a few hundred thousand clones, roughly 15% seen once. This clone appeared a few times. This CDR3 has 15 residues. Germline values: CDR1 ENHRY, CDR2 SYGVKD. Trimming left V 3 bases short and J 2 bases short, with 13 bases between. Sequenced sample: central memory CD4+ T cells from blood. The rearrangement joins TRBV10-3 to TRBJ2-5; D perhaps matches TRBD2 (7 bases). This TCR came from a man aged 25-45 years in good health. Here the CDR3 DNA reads TGTGCCATCAGTGACAAGGGGGGGCGACAAGAGACCCAGTACTTC. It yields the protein CAISDKGGRQETQYF.